This is a list of T cell receptor beta chains from one sample in a study of cytomegalovirus exposure and HLA in healthy donors. Produced via immunoSEQ multiplex PCR; TCRdb's table is partial and in-frame only. The sample includes hundreds of thousands of clones, over 75% seen only once; the top ten take approximately 2%. Source material: PBMCs. These receptors originate from a woman aged 18-29 years in good health and CMV-seropositive. Both conserved end residues are part of each CDR3. A D gene is named only where the DNA matches it firmly. Only some rows state a clone size, as once, few, many or a class for expanded clones.

v_gene,d_gene,j_gene,abundance,CDR3nt,CDR3aa
TRBV19,TRBD1,TRBJ2-7,NA,TGTGCCAGTAGTATAGAAGGGGGACAGTCACTTCACTACGAGCAGTACTTC,CASSIEGGQSLHYEQYF
TRBV6-5,NA,TRBJ1-2,NA,TGTGCCAGCAGCCCCGGCTATGGCTACACCTTC,CASSPGYGYTF
TRBV10-3,NA,TRBJ2-7,NA,TGTGCCATCAGTGATTCCCAGATCTACGAGCAGTACTTC,CAISDSQIYEQYF
TRBV9,TRBD2,TRBJ2-2,NA,TGTGCCAGCACCCCTCGGGGGGGAACGAACACCGGGGAGCTGTTTTTT,CASTPRGGTNTGELFF
TRBV4-1,TRBD1,TRBJ1-5,NA,TGCGCCAGCAGCCAAGATGGGACAGACTATAGCAATCAGCCCCAGCATTTT,CASSQDGTDYSNQPQHF
TRBV5-6,NA,TRBJ1-4,few,TGTGCCAGCAGCTTGTATCAGGGTTCACGGGAAAAACTGTTTTTT,CASSLYQGSREKLFF
TRBV6-5,TRBD2,TRBJ2-1,NA,TGTGCCAGCAGTTACGTGGGTAGCGGGAGGGGGAATGAGCAGTTCTTC,CASSYVGSGRGNEQFF
TRBV19,TRBD2,TRBJ2-7,NA,TGTGCCAGTAGTATAGGGGATACTAGCGGGAGCTCCTACGAGCAGTACTTC,CASSIGDTSGSSYEQYF
TRBV2,NA,TRBJ2-3,NA,TGTGCCAGCAGTGAAGATCCCTGGCCCGGGGAGGCAGATACGCAGTATTTT,CASSEDPWPGEADTQYF
TRBV9,NA,TRBJ2-5,NA,TGTGCCAGCAGCGTAGGGCTAGAGTGGGAGACCCAGTACTTC,CASSVGLEWETQYF
TRBV9,TRBD1,TRBJ1-1,NA,TGTGCCAGCAGCCCCAGGACAGGGTTTGACATGAACACTGAAGCTTTCTTT,CASSPRTGFDMNTEAFF
TRBV7-2,NA,TRBJ2-5,NA,TGTGCCAGCAACCCCGGGCCTAGCGCCCAAGAGACCCAGTACTTC,CASNPGPSAQETQYF
TRBV30,NA,TRBJ1-2,few,TGTGCCTGGAGTGTGCGTGCCTATGGCTACACCTTC,CAWSVRAYGYTF
TRBV30,NA,TRBJ1-2,NA,TGTGCCTATGACACGTTGGCGGTGCGGGCCTTC,CAYDTLAVRAF
TRBV5-1,NA,TRBJ1-4,NA,TGCGCCAGCAGCTTGGGTAGCGGGATTGTCTCGAATGAAAAACTGTTTTTT,CASSLGSGIVSNEKLFF
TRBV18,TRBD2,TRBJ2-1,NA,TGTGCCAGCTCACCACCCCAGGGGACCGGGACTAGCAATGAGCAGTTCTTC,CASSPPQGTGTSNEQFF
TRBV28,NA,TRBJ1-4,NA,TGTGCCAGCAGTCCCTGGGAGGGAAGGGAAAAACTGTTTTTT,CASSPWEGREKLFF
TRBV7-8,NA,TRBJ1-5,NA,TGTGCCAGCAGCTTAGGCACAGCCAGCAATCAGCCCCAGCATTTT,CASSLGTASNQPQHF
TRBV18,NA,TRBJ1-1,NA,TGTGCCAGCTCACCAGCGGGGAGGACTGAAGCTTTCTTT,CASSPAGRTEAFF
TRBV28,NA,TRBJ2-2,few,TGTGCCAGCAGTTTATCTAGGTCGGTATTCGGCCTCGGGGAGCTGTTTTTT,CASSLSRSVFGLGELFF
TRBV6-5,NA,TRBJ1-1,NA,TGTGCCAGCAGTTACTCGCGGGGACTGAACACTGAAGCTTTCTTT,CASSYSRGLNTEAFF
TRBV28,NA,TRBJ1-1,NA,TGTGCCAGCAGTCCGATCGGGAGGCAGGACACTGAAGCTTTCTTT,CASSPIGRQDTEAFF
TRBV5-1,NA,TRBJ2-6,NA,TGCGCCAGCGAGGACAGCTCCTCTGGGGCCAACGTCCTGACTTTC,CASEDSSSGANVLTF
TRBV19,NA,TRBJ1-1,NA,TGTGCCAGTACCCCACGACATGGGGGCAGGTACACTGAAGCTTTCTTT,CASTPRHGGRYTEAFF
TRBV9,NA,TRBJ1-4,NA,TGTGCCAGCAGCCCCGGGTACGCTGCAACTAATGAAAAACTGTTTTTT,CASSPGYAATNEKLFF